The clone carrying this TCR beta chain was seen just once. The target antigen is unknown. The data were taken from a study of shared clonotypes between healthy human individuals. The overall study: Per-donor plates numbered three CD4 naive, three CD4 memory, two CD8 naive and one CD8 memory.

CD8 cells regarded as naive lacked CD45RO, were positively chosen for CCR7, and omitted terminally differentiated effector memory CD45RA+ cells. CDR1 is GTSNPN, CDR2 SVGIG, per germline (reference sequence). V lost 0 bases and J 4 bases, leaving 7 bases between the germline ends. This CDR3 is built from 13 residues. This table comes from immunoSEQ multiplex PCR, and its TCRdb copy is limited to in-frame clones, with some not included. The sample has over 2,000,000 clones, around 93% seen once; the top ten hold about 1.7%. Regarding the study as a whole: Apart from blood, nothing was sampled; tissue repertoires likely differ.

The TCR sequence derives from a man aged 18 to 29 in good health. Some clones in this sample may be carry-over from other donors' samples. The J gene is TRBJ2-1, the V gene TRBV30; D remains ambiguous. The sequenced sample consisted of naive CD8+ T cells from PBMCs. The CDR3 loop is CAWSVPKYNEQFF. For the CDR3, the DNA is TGTGCCTGGAGTGTACCTAAGTACAATGAGCAGTTCTTC.